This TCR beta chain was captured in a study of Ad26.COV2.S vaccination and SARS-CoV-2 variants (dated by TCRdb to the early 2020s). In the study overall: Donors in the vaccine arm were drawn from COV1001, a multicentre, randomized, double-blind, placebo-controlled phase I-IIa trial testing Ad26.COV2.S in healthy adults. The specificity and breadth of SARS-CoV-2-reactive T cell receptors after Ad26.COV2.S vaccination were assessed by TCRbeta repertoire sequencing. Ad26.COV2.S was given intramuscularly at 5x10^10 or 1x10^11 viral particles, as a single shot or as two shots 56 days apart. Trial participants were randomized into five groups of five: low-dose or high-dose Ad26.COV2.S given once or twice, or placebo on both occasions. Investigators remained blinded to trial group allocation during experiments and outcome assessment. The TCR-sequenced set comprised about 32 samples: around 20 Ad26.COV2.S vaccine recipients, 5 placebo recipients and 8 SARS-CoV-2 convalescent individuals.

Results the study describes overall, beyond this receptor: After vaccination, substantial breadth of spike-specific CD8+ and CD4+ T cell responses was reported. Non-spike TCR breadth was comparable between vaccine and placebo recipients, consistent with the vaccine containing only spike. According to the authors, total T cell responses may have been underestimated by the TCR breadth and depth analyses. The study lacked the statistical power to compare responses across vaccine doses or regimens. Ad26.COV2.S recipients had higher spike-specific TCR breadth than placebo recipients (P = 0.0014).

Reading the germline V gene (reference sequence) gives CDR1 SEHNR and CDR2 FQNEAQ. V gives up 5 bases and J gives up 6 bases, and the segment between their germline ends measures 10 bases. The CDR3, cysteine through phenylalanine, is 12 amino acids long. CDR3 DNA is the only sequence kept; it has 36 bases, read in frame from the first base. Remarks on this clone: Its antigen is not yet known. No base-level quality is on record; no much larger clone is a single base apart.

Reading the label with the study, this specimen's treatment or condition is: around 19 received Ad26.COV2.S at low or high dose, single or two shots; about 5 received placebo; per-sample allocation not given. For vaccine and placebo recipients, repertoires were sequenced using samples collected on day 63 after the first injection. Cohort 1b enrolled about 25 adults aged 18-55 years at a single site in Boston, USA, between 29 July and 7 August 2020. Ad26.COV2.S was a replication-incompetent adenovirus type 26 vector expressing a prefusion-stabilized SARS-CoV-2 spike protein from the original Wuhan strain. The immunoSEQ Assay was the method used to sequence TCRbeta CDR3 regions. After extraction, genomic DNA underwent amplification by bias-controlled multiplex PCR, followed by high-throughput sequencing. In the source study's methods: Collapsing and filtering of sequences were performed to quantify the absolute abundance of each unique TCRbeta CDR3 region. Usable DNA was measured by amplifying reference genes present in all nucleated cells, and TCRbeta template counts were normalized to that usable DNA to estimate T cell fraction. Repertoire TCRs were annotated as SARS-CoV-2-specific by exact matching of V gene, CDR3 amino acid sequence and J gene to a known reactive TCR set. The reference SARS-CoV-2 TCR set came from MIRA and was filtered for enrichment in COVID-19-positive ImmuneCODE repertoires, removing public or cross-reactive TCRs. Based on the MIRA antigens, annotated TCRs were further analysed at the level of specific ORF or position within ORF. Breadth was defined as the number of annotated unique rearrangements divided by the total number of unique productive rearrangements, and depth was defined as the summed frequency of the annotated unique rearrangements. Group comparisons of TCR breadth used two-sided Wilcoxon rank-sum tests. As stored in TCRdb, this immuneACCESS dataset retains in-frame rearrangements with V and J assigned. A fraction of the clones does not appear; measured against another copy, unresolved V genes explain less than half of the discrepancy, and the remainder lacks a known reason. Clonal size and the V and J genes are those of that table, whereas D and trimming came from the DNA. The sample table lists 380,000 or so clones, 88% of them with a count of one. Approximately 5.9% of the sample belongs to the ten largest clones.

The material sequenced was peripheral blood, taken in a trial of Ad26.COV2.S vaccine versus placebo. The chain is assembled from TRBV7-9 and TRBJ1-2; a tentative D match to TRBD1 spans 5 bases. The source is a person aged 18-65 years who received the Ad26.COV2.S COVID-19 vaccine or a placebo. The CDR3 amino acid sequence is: CASSPDRHGYTF. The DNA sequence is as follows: TGTGCCAGCAGCCCCGACAGACATGGCTACACCTTC.